The following is a T cell receptor beta chain sequence with its context. Its antigen is as yet unknown. Each CDR3 protein is one row after TCRdb ran MiXCR on the 5' RACE reads. The sample yields approximately 500,000 distinct CDR3 sequences, roughly 24% seen once. The record originates from a study of identical twins. Study conclusions and caveats: Beta clonotypes that were abundant in cord blood contained fewer insertions, a pattern absent from memory repertoires. Not following the same donors, the study drew its conclusions from cross-sectional statistical analysis.

The CDR3 length is 13 residues. Trimming left V 3 bases short and J 4 bases short, with 8 bases between. The V gene's germline CDR1 is MNHEY and CDR2 SMNVEV (reference sequence). The sample was also linked to a second study, of T cells expressing NK-cell markers. From that paper: In five or six donors, dominant NKG2C+ clonotypes were roughly 1.0-7.0% of CD8+ T cells. Leadership of the CD3+CD56-NKG2C+ fraction also belonged to these clonotypes in several donors.

The chain is built from TRBV27 and TRBJ2-3; tentatively, D is TRBD2 (6 bases). Sequencing was done on a sample of CD4+ T cells sorted from blood. The sequence derives from a young woman in good health. CDR3 DNA sequence: TGTGCCAGCAGTTTCCTAGCGCCAGATACGCAGTATTTT. Its translation is CASSFLAPDTQYF.